This is a list of T cell receptor beta chains from one sample in a study of cytomegalovirus exposure and HLA in healthy donors. Profiled with immunoSEQ multiplex PCR; TCRdb holds only in-frame clones, not every one. The table for this sample gives about 160,000 clones. The sequenced sample was PBMCs. The source is a woman aged 55-70 years in good health and CMV-seronegative. CDR3s include the opening cysteine and the closing phenylalanine or tryptophan.

>TRBV18|18|TRBJ1-2
CASSPFTTQGQLFNGYTF
>TRBV13|17|TRBJ2-1
CASSLGSTSGRLDEQFF
>TRBV7-3|15|TRBJ1-1
CASSLSGRGGTEAFF
>TRBV2|15|TRBJ2-5
CASSEWGGRGETQYF
>TRBV14|14|TRBJ2-1
CASNLAGVYNEQFF
>TRBV29-1|14|TRBJ2-1
CSVEAADKDNEQFF
>TRBV10-1|15|TRBJ2-1
CASSELVAGHNEQFF
>TRBV2|13|TRBJ1-2
CASSLQGNYGYTF
>TRBV7-9|14|TRBJ2-5
CASSLQDGRETQYF
>TRBV27|14|TRBJ1-1
CASSSPLLGWAAFF
>TRBV27|14|TRBJ1-1
CASSPRQGRTETFF
>TRBV7-8|15|TRBJ2-1
CASSPGLAAIYEQFF
>TRBV2|12|TRBJ2-7
CASTPDSYEQYF
>TRBV5-1|15|TRBJ2-5
CASSLGGLIQETQYF
>TRBV13|15|TRBJ2-1
CASSLFGGAFNEQFF
>TRBV7-2|14|TRBJ1-1
CASSLGGGLTEAFF
>TRBV5-1|15|TRBJ2-1
CASSLPLAGSNEQFF
>TRBV6-5|15|TRBJ2-1
CASSYRLESYNEQFF
>TRBV28|14|TRBJ1-4
CASSKSATNEKLFF
>TRBV6-1|13|TRBJ2-7
CASLKTGSYEQYF
>TRBV10-3|17|TRBJ1-4
CAIRPGTGAAGNEKLFF
>TRBV28|12|TRBJ2-2
CATALAAGELFF
>TRBV7-9|14|TRBJ1-1
CASSPQGFSTEAFF
>TRBV6-6|16|TRBJ2-6
CASSPPAGTGANVLTF
>TRBV2|15|TRBJ2-7
CASSEGQGGTYEQYF